This passage covers 26 T cell receptor beta chains from one sample sequenced in a study of cytomegalovirus exposure and HLA in healthy donors (dated by TCRdb to the late 2010s). The library was built by means of the immunoSEQ multiplex PCR assay. For the multiplex PCR, a mixture combining 60 forward primers for TCR Vbeta segments and 13 reverse primers for TCR Jbeta segments was used. Drawn from immuneACCESS, this table holds only the in-frame rearrangements with V and J called that TCRdb kept. Clones are partly lost; checked studies trace under half to an unresolved V gene and leave the rest unexplained. The sample table lists about 190,000 clones, over 70% of them with a count of one. Around 1.2% of the sample rests with the top ten. The source material was PBMCs. The source is a man aged 30 to 45 in good health and CMV-seronegative.

For the CDR3, the DNA is TGTGCCAGCAGTTGGGCCAGGGGGAACACCGGGGAGCTGTTTTTT. Translating gives CASSWARGNTGELFF. The rearrangement links TRBV27 to TRBJ2-2, with TRBD1 as a possible D gene (6 bases). CDR3 length: 15 residues. From germline, CDR1 is MNHEY and CDR2 SMNVEV (reference sequence). The V gene lost 4 bases and the J gene lost 1 base, with 10 bases spanning the gap.

The gene calls are TRBV7-9 and TRBJ1-3; 8 bases are a match to TRBD1. The V gene's germline CDR1 is SEHNR and CDR2 FQNEAQ (reference sequence). The trim removed 3 bases at V and 4 bases at J, leaving 8 bases unmatched. This CDR3 contains 16 residues. The CDR3 here is CASSFAGQGRGNTIYF. CDR3 DNA: TGTGCCAGCAGCTTTGCTGGACAGGGCCGAGGAAACACCATATATTTT. Full variable domain (remainder filled in from reference TRBV7-9 and TRBJ1-3): DTGVSQNPRHKITKRGQNVTFRCDPISEHNRLYWYRQTLGQGPEFLTYFQNEAQLEKSRLLSDRFSAERPKGSFSTLEIQRTEQGDSAMYLCASSFAGQGRGNTIYFGEGSWLTVV.

This clone was found a few times. This chain joins TRBV19 and TRBJ2-6; 7 bases are a match to TRBD1. Germline values: CDR1 LNHDA, CDR2 SQIVND (reference sequence). J was trimmed by 0 bases and V by 4 bases; bases with no gene match: 3. This CDR3 is 16 amino acids long. Here the CDR3 DNA reads TGTGCCAGTAGTACGGGACAGAACTCTGGGGCCAACGTCCTGACTTTC. Its translation: CASSTGQNSGANVLTF.

The genes are TRBV5-1 and TRBJ2-2; TRBD1 agrees at 8 bases. Per the germline V gene, CDR1 is SGHRS and CDR2 is YFSETQ. Trimming at V came to 0 bases and at J to 5 bases, leaving 3 bases not matched to a gene. The CDR3 loop spans 15 amino acids. The CDR3 region is CASSLEQGATGELFF. The CDR3 DNA reads TGCGCCAGCAGCTTGGAGCAGGGGGCGACCGGGGAGCTGTTTTTT.

The V and J genes are TRBV28 and TRBJ1-1; D is ambiguous. V was shortened by 2 bases and J by 6 bases, with 7 bases between the two germline ends. Per germline, CDR1 MDHEN and CDR2 SYDVKM. The CDR3 has 12 residues. The chain's CDR3 is CASSLMRAEAFF. The CDR3 DNA reads TGTGCCAGCAGTTTAATGAGAGCTGAAGCTTTCTTT.

The chain carries TRBV9 and TRBJ2-1; D is perhaps TRBD2 (6 bases). Trimming took off 4 bases at V and 5 bases at J, with 16 bases between the two ends. Germline V CDR1 and CDR2: SGDLS, YYNGEE. CDR3 length equals 15 residues. CDR3 sequence reads: CASSFAGTSNNEQFF. CDR3 nucleotide sequence: TGTGCCAGCAGCTTCGCCGGGACTTCTAACAATGAGCAGTTCTTC.

The chain couples TRBV14 to TRBJ2-1; 7 bases fit TRBD2. Germline V CDR1 and CDR2: SGHDN, FVKESK. The CDR3 has 16 residues. With 4 bases clipped from V and 4 bases from J, the junction kept 10 bases outside the gene matches. CDR3 sequence (DNA): TGTGCCAGCAGCCCGCGCCTCGCGGGAGTTTACAATGAGCAGTTCTTC. Encoded protein: CASSPRLAGVYNEQFF.

J is TRBJ1-4 and V is TRBV28, with D perhaps TRBD1 (5 bases). V was trimmed by 8 bases and J by 6 bases, leaving 16 bases between them. The CDR3 spans 14 residues. The germline V gene encodes CDR1 MDHEN and CDR2 SYDVKM. This chain's CDR3 is CASPPEGADEKLFF. The CDR3 DNA reads as TGTGCCAGCCCCCCCGAAGGGGCGGATGAAAAACTGTTTTTT.

This clone occurred once. The CDR3 sequence: CASSPPGLEKQYF. CDR3 nucleotide sequence: TGTGCCAGCAGCCCCCCTGGACTAGAAAAGCAGTACTTC. The V call is TRBV7-2, the J call TRBJ2-7, with TRBD2 identical over 7 bases. Germline CDR1 and CDR2: SGHTA and FQGNSA. Trimming took 5 bases from V and 8 from J; bases not matched to a gene: 9. This CDR3 has 13 amino acids.

This chain connects TRBV19 to TRBJ2-1, with D perhaps matching TRBD1 (5 bases). Trimming took off 5 bases at V and 16 bases at J, with 24 bases between the two ends. CDR3 length: 14 amino acids. The germline gives CDR1 LNHDA, CDR2 SQIVND (reference sequence). In DNA, the CDR3 is TGTGCCAGTAGTGTAGGGGCCCGAACCCTCCTACTCTTCTTC. Translation gives CASSVGARTLLLFF.

V usage is TRBV27 and J usage is TRBJ2-2; perhaps D is TRBD1 or TRBD2 (9 bases each). Trimming took 6 bases from V and 3 from J, leaving 29 bases between them. This CDR3 spans 20 amino acids. CDR1 and CDR2 from the germline V gene are MNHEY and SMNVEV (reference sequence). The CDR3 bases are TGTGCCAGCAGCCCCCGGGACAGGGCAAGTCTAGCGGGACACACCGGGGAGCTGTTTTTT. As protein: CASSPRDRASLAGHTGELFF.

The chain combines TRBV19 with TRBJ2-3; tentatively, D is TRBD2 (5 bases). Trimming stripped 5 bases from V and 10 bases from J, with 16 bases between. Germline assignment: CDR1 LNHDA and CDR2 SQIVND (reference sequence). This CDR3 is built from 13 residues. Here the CDR3 reads CASSGRAPTAQYF. The CDR3 DNA reads as TGTGCCAGTAGTGGGCGGGCACCGACTGCGCAGTATTTT. Drawing the rest from reference TRBV19 and TRBJ2-3, the complete variable domain is DGGITQSPKYLFRKEGQNVTLSCEQNLNHDAMYWYRQDPGQGLRLIYYSQIVNDFQKGDIAEGYSVSREKKESFPLTVTSAQKNPTAFYLCASSGRAPTAQYFGPGTRLTVL.

The CDR3 loop reads CASSLWPGVSNSPLHF. The CDR3 nucleotides read TGTGCCAGCAGCTTATGGCCCGGGGTTAGTAATTCACCCCTCCACTTT. The V and J genes are TRBV7-2 and TRBJ1-6; D is unclear. Germline V gene lookup returns CDR1 SGHTA and CDR2 FQGNSA. This CDR3 contains 16 residues. Trimming cost V 2 bases and J 6 bases, with 14 bases left between them.

V and J are TRBV14 and TRBJ1-4, with D unresolved. V lost 1 base and J lost 8, with 29 bases in between. The CDR3 sequence is 20 residues long. Germline CDR1 SGHDN, CDR2 FVKESK. DNA of the CDR3: TGTGCCAGCAGCCAAGTTGCCCCGCTCGCGGGCAGCACCATCGGGGAAAAACTGTTTTTT. Translated: CASSQVAPLAGSTIGEKLFF.

The chain recombines TRBV5-1 with TRBJ1-2; D is ambiguous. V was pared by 2 bases and J by 3 bases, with 14 bases between. Germline-derived CDR1 and CDR2 are SGHRS and YFSETQ. The CDR3 length is 15 residues. The CDR3 region has the DNA TGCGCCAGCAGCTTCCTGACAACCGGGGACTATGGCTACACCTTC. Translating gives CASSFLTTGDYGYTF.

The CDR3 DNA reads as TGTGCCTGCTCTAGCGGCCGGGGGGTAGATACGCAGTATTTT. Amino acids: CACSSGRGVDTQYF. This sequence joins TRBV30 and TRBJ2-3; 7 bases align to TRBD2. With V trimmed by 6 bases and J by 5 bases, 11 bases remained unmatched. There are 14 residues in the CDR3. Germline-derived CDR1 and CDR2 are GTSNPN and SVGIG (reference sequence). The whole variable domain, remainder taken from reference TRBV30 and TRBJ2-3, is SQTIHQWPATLVQPVGSPLSLECTVEGTSNPNLYWYRQAAGRGLQLLFYSVGIGQISSEVPQNLSASRPQDRQFILSSKKLLLSDSGFYLCACSSGRGVDTQYFGPGTRLTVL.

This chain uses TRBV7-6 with TRBJ2-7; tentatively, D is TRBD1 (6 bases). Looked up from germline, CDR1 is SGHVS and CDR2 is FNYEAQ. The V gene lost 5 bases and the J gene lost 0 bases, with 17 bases spanning the gap. The CDR3 has 16 amino acids. CDR3 in DNA: TGTGCCAGCAGCCCCCTTTTACAGGGATTCTCCTACGAGCAGTACTTC. It encodes CASSPLLQGFSYEQYF.

Comments on this clone: The sample has other DNA sequences that encode this CDR3 too. The rearrangement uses TRBV6-5 and TRBJ1-6; 7 nucleotides line up with TRBD1. V dropped 0 bases and J dropped 6; count of bases not matched to a gene: 2. CDR1 MNHEY and CDR2 SVGAGI come from the germline V gene. The CDR3 consists of 15 residues. The DNA of the CDR3 is TGTGCCAGCAGTTACTCGGACAGGAGTAATTCACCCCTCCACTTT. Amino acid sequence: CASSYSDRSNSPLHF.

This chain links TRBV5-6 with TRBJ2-7; TRBD2 aligns across 7 bases. This CDR3 spans 15 amino acids. Per germline, CDR1 SGHDT and CDR2 YYEEEE. After removal of 4 bases from V and 6 bases from J, the junction contained 13 bases not matched to a gene. Here the CDR3 DNA reads TGTGCCAGCAGCGGCGGCGCGGGAGCTGGACTCGAGCAGTACTTC. Amino acids: CASSGGAGAGLEQYF.

The chain has TRBV7-9 and TRBJ1-2; TRBD1 is a possible D gene (5 bases). Trimming took 5 bases from V and 8 from J, leaving 15 bases between them. Per the germline V gene, CDR1 is SEHNR and CDR2 is FQNEAQ (reference sequence). The CDR3 has 13 amino acids. In DNA, the CDR3 is TGTGCCAGCAGCCAACTCCGGGGGAACGGCTACACCTTC. Its protein product is CASSQLRGNGYTF.

The chain carries TRBV7-9 and TRBJ2-3, with TRBD2 as a possible D gene (5 bases). The germline gives CDR1 SEHNR, CDR2 FQNEAQ (reference sequence). The CDR3 is made up of 14 amino acids. V was cut by 4 bases and J by 4 bases, with 12 bases left in between. CDR3 region: CASSYSGGPDTQYF. Written as DNA, the CDR3 is TGTGCCAGCAGCTACTCGGGCGGGCCAGATACGCAGTATTTT. Variable domain in full (rest from reference TRBV7-9 and TRBJ2-3): DTGVSQNPRHKITKRGQNVTFRCDPISEHNRLYWYRQTLGQGPEFLTYFQNEAQLEKSRLLSDRFSAERPKGSFSTLEIQRTEQGDSAMYLCASSYSGGPDTQYFGPGTRLTVL.

The chain recombines TRBV5-4 with TRBJ1-2; TRBD1 aligns across 11 bases. This CDR3 region has 15 residues. Trimming removed 4 bases from V and 7 bases from J; junction bases left unmatched: 9. Per germline, CDR1 SGHNT and CDR2 YYREEE (reference sequence). The CDR3 DNA sequence: TGTGCCAGCAGCCCGTGGACAGGGGGCGAGGGTGGCTACACCTTC. It is translated as CASSPWTGGEGGYTF.

The count of this clone is one. The chain employs TRBV5-5 and TRBJ2-2; no reliable D call. Germline V lookup: CDR1 SGHKS, CDR2 YYEKEE (reference sequence). The CDR3 sequence is 14 residues long. V shed 4 bases and J shed 5 bases, with 12 bases lying between them. CDR3 bases: TGTGCCAGCAGCCCGAACCCCAGGACCGGGGAGCTGTTTTTT. This codes for CASSPNPRTGELFF.

This clone has a single count. The DNA of the CDR3 is TGTGCCAGCTCCCCGGTACAGGGGCCCTGGCATTTT. Its translation: CASSPVQGPWHF. The rearrangement links TRBV18 to TRBJ1-5; TRBD1 agrees at 7 bases. V was clipped by 6 bases and J by 15 bases; unmatched bases: 11. The CDR3 covers 12 residues. Germline V gene sequence: CDR1 KGHSH, CDR2 LQKENI.

The chain is built from TRBV2 and TRBJ1-6; D remains ambiguous. Germline CDR1 reads SNHLY; CDR2 reads FYNNEI. CDR3 length: 12 amino acids. The V end lost 6 bases, the J end lost 15 bases, and 15 bases lay between the germline ends. The CDR3 is CASRLEGLNLHF. CDR3 in DNA: TGTGCCAGCAGGCTGGAGGGTCTTAACCTCCACTTT.

The rearrangement uses TRBV2 and TRBJ1-4; D not resolved. Per the germline V gene, CDR1 is SNHLY and CDR2 is FYNNEI. This CDR3 contains 16 residues. Between the trimmed V and J ends, which lost 6 bases and 0 bases, there was a span of 14 bases. The CDR3 region has the DNA TGTGCCAGCAGCGGGAGAGCTCCTGCAACTAATGAAAAACTGTTTTTT. This sequence encodes CASSGRAPATNEKLFF.